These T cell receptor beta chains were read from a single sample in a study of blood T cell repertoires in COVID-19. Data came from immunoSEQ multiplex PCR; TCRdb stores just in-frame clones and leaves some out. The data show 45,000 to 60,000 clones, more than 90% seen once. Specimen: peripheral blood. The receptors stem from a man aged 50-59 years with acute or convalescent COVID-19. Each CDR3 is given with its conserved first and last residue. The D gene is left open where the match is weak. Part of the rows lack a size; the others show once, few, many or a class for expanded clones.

CASRVWDIFTGELFF TGTGCCAGCAGAGTTTGGGACATATTTACCGGGGAGCTGTTTTTT - TRBJ2-2 TRBV6-5 -
CASSSPPGETQYF TGTGCCAGCAGTTCCCCCCCGGGGGAGACCCAGTACTTC - TRBJ2-5 TRBV12-3/TRBV12-4 -
CASSQDKTQYF TGTGCCAGCAGCCAAGATAAGACCCAGTACTTC - TRBJ2-5 TRBV3-1/TRBV3-2 -
CASSIQGLAAQETQYF TGTGCCAGTAGTATCCAGGGACTAGCGGCACAAGAGACCCAGTACTTC TRBD2 TRBJ2-5 TRBV19 -
CASSLGVASGSNEQFF TGCGCCAGCAGCTTGGGTGTGGCTAGCGGGAGTAATGAGCAGTTCTTC TRBD2 TRBJ2-1 TRBV5-1 -
CASSLPQQGTNTEAFF TGCGCCAGCAGCTTGCCCCAACAGGGGACGAACACTGAAGCTTTCTTT TRBD1 TRBJ1-1 TRBV5-1 -
CSYYRGNNEKLFF TGCAGCTACTACAGGGGGAATAATGAAAAACTGTTTTTT TRBD1 TRBJ1-4 TRBV29-1 -
CATHEDRGYGYTF TGTGCCACCCATGAAGACAGGGGCTATGGCTACACCTTC TRBD1 TRBJ1-2 TRBV6-5 -
CASSALLGFEQYF TGTGCCAGCAGTGCTTTACTAGGCTTCGAGCAGTACTTC - TRBJ2-7 TRBV12-3/TRBV12-4 -
CAISESLTGGTYEQYF TGTGCCATCAGTGAGTCATTGACAGGGGGAACCTACGAGCAGTACTTC TRBD1 TRBJ2-7 TRBV10-3 -
CASSGLAEGTDTQYF TGTGCCAGCTCCGGACTAGCGGAGGGCACAGATACGCAGTATTTT TRBD2 TRBJ2-3 TRBV2 -
CASSIGEFYEQYF TGTGCCAGTAGTATTGGGGAGTTCTACGAGCAGTACTTC - TRBJ2-7 TRBV19 -
CASSQVPSASGGTGELFF TGTGCCAGCAGCCAAGTTCCTTCGGCTAGCGGGGGAACCGGGGAGCTGTTTTTT TRBD2 TRBJ2-2 TRBV3-1/TRBV3-2 -
CASSTTGDQPQHF TGTGCCAGCAGTACCACAGGTGACCAGCCCCAGCATTTT - TRBJ1-5 TRBV3-1/TRBV3-2 -
CASSKEGGAYGYTF TGTGCCAGCAGCAAAGAAGGGGGCGCCTATGGCTACACCTTC - TRBJ1-2 TRBV21-1 -
CASSLSGTGRGYYGYTF TGTGCCAGCAGTTTATCGGGGACGGGCAGGGGATATTATGGCTACACCTTC - TRBJ1-2 TRBV27 -
CASSVVGGRAGDTQYF TGTGCCAGCAGCGTAGTAGGCGGGAGGGCCGGAGATACGCAGTATTTT TRBD2 TRBJ2-3 TRBV9 -
CASSLSPGAGATGELFF TGTGCCAGCAGTTTATCCCCGGGAGCGGGAGCTACCGGGGAGCTGTTTTTT TRBD2 TRBJ2-2 TRBV27 -
CASNPQGGDGYTF TGTGCCAGCAACCCTCAGGGTGGTGATGGCTACACCTTC - TRBJ1-2 TRBV12-3/TRBV12-4 -
CASSYYRGSGELFF TGTGCCAGCAGTTACTACAGGGGGTCCGGGGAGCTGTTTTTT TRBD1 TRBJ2-2 TRBV6-5 -
CASSMTGGAQTQYF TGTGCCAGCAGTATGACAGGGGGCGCACAGACCCAGTACTTC TRBD1 TRBJ2-5 TRBV7-2 -
CASRLRGSDTQYF TGTGCCAGCAGGCTAAGAGGGAGCGATACGCAGTATTTT - TRBJ2-3 TRBV11-3 -
CASSPGLAGGSYEQYF TGTGCCAGCAGCCCGGGACTAGCGGGAGGGTCCTACGAGCAGTACTTC TRBD2 TRBJ2-7 TRBV7-9 -
CASSPRTIGTDTQYF TGTGCCAGCTCACCAAGGACTATTGGCACAGATACGCAGTATTTT - TRBJ2-3 TRBV18 once
CASSPSSTEAFF TGTGCCAGCTCACCCTCGTCCACTGAAGCTTTCTTT - TRBJ1-1 TRBV18 -
CARSLGLAGGYENIQYF TGTGCCAGAAGCTTAGGACTAGCGGGAGGGTATGAAAACATTCAGTACTTC - TRBJ2-4 TRBV7-5 few
CASGAPGLQYEQYF TGTGCTAGTGGCGCGCCGGGACTACAATACGAGCAGTACTTC TRBD2 TRBJ2-7 TRBV12-5 -
CASSEAGPDEQYF TGTGCCAGCAGTGAAGCCGGTCCCGACGAGCAGTACTTC - TRBJ2-7 TRBV6-1 -
CASAPSGSANEQFF TGTGCCAGCGCCCCTAGCGGGAGTGCCAATGAGCAGTTCTTC TRBD2 TRBJ2-1 TRBV25-1 -
CASSGDNEQFF TGTGCCAGCAGTGGCGACAATGAGCAGTTCTTC - TRBJ2-1 TRBV2 -
CASSRHAPRTEGLGSPLHF TGTGCCAGCAGTCGCCATGCCCCACGGACAGAAGGGCTAGGTTCACCCCTCCACTTT - TRBJ1-6 TRBV6-6 once
CASSKDRDPQETQYF TGTGCCAGTAGTAAGGACAGGGATCCCCAAGAGACCCAGTACTTC TRBD1 TRBJ2-5 TRBV19 -
CSARPLFGYTF TGCAGTGCCAGGCCTCTATTCGGCTACACCTTC - TRBJ1-2 TRBV20-1 once
CAISEGQGISPLHF TGTGCCATCAGTGAAGGACAGGGGATCTCACCCCTCCACTTT TRBD1 TRBJ1-6 TRBV10-3 -
CASRRAGVSLGSYEQYF TGTGCCAGTAGAAGGGCGGGAGTCTCGCTAGGCTCCTACGAGCAGTACTTC TRBD2 TRBJ2-7 TRBV19 -
CASSGRGRGNQGFYEQYF TGCGCCAGCAGTGGGAGGGGTCGGGGTAACCAAGGCTTCTACGAGCAGTACTTC - TRBJ2-7 TRBV10-2 -
CASSLRDRAYEQYF TGTGCCAGCAGCCTCCGGGACAGAGCCTACGAGCAGTACTTC TRBD1 TRBJ2-7 TRBV14 -
CASSSTGVGNTIYF TGTGCCAGCAGTTCCACAGGGGTAGGAAACACCATATATTTT TRBD1 TRBJ1-3 TRBV28 -
CASSRAGQGGTYEQYF TGTGCCAGCAGCCGCGCCGGACAGGGAGGAACCTACGAGCAGTACTTC TRBD1 TRBJ2-7 TRBV11-2 -
CASSASGTKNIQYF TGTGCCAGCAGTGCGTCGGGAACCAAAAACATTCAGTACTTC - TRBJ2-4 TRBV6-2/TRBV6-3 -